The 2 T cell receptor beta chains below all came from one sample that was sequenced in a study of CD8 T cells in ankylosing spondylitis. Study-level points and caveats: In ankylosing spondylitis blood, a motif of eight highly homologous TCR beta variants appeared characteristic.

These receptors have no known antigen. TCRdb reprocessed the 5' RACE reads via MiXCR and lists one record per CDR3 protein. The sample carries roughly 470,000 distinct CDR3 sequences, roughly 25% recorded once. The sample was blood, either unsorted or a sorted T cell fraction (not recorded which). The receptors derive from a male donor with ankylosing spondylitis.

CDR3 protein: CASSLGDKETQYF. CDR3 nucleotides: TGTGCCAGCAGTTTGGGGGACAAAGAGACCCAGTACTTC. V is TRBV12-3 or TRBV12-4 and J is TRBJ2-5, with D maybe TRBD1 (6 bases). This CDR3 region has 13 residues. Trimming cost V 3 bases and J 3 bases, with 8 bases left between them.

This clonotype has a handful of counts. The rearrangement links TRBV6-1 to TRBJ1-2; D unresolved. Germline lookup yields CDR1 MNHNS and CDR2 SASEGT. This CDR3 spans 13 amino acids. V was pared by 4 bases and J by 1 base, with 7 bases between. Here the CDR3 reads CASSGQFNYGYTF. The DNA of the CDR3 is TGTGCCAGCAGTGGGCAGTTTAACTATGGCTACACCTTC.